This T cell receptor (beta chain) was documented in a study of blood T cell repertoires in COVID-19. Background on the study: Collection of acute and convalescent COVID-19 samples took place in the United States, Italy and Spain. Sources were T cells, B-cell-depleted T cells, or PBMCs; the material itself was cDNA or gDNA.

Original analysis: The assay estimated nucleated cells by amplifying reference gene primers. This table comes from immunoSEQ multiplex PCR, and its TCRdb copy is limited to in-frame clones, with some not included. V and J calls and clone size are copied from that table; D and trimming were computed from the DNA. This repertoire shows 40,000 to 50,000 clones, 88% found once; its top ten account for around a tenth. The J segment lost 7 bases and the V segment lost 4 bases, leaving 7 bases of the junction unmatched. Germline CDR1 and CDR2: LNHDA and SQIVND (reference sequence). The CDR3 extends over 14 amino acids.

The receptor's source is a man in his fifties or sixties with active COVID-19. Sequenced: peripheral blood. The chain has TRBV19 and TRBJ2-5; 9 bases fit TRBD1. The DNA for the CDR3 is TGTGCCAGTAGTAGAACAGGGGGCGCGGGGACCCAGTACTTC. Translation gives CASSRTGGAGTQYF.